This paragraph covers one T cell receptor (beta chain) sequence. Generated by immunoSEQ multiplex PCR, the TCRdb table keeps only in-frame clones and is missing some. The data contain 45,000 to 60,000 clones, 90% to 95% of them seen just once; the ten biggest clones take up nearly 0.2%. The V and J ends lost 0 bases and 2 bases respectively, with 12 bases between them. The CDR3 covers 15 residues. Germline V gene data show CDR1 as SGHRS and CDR2 as YFSETQ. The data were taken from a study of T cell changes during pregnancy in multiple sclerosis. The J gene is TRBJ2-7, the V gene TRBV5-1; weak D call: TRBD1 (6 bases). The specimen was CD4+ T cells from peripheral blood mononuclear cells, collected in the second trimester of pregnancy. This receptor was identified in a female donor with multiple sclerosis, enrolled in a pregnancy study. The CDR3 loop reads CASSLDPGEAYEQYF. CDR3 bases: TGCGCCAGCAGCTTGGACCCAGGGGAAGCCTACGAGCAGTACTTC.